This entry is about one T cell receptor beta chain. The CDR3 consists of 15 residues. Per the germline V gene, CDR1 is SGHTA and CDR2 is FQGNSA. With V trimmed by 5 bases and J by 4 bases, 8 bases remained unmatched. This record belongs to a study of human versus mouse CDR3 diversity and MHC coevolution. Measured with immunoSEQ multiplex PCR; TCRdb has only the in-frame clones, and not every one. The table lists about 77,000 clones, about nine tenths of them singletons. The rearrangement joins TRBV7-2 to TRBJ2-3; 8 positions match TRBD2. The source material was naive CD4+ T cells from blood. As for subset: CD45RO-negative CD62L-positive naive CD4 T cells. The receptor's source is a person between 25 and 70 years old in good health. The CDR3 reads CASSRRLAPADTQYF. As DNA, the CDR3 is TGTGCCAGCAGCCGCCGACTAGCGCCCGCAGATACGCAGTATTTT. The variable domain in full, with the rest retrieved from reference TRBV7-2 and TRBJ2-3, is GAGVSQSPSNKVTEKGKDVELRCDPISGHTALYWYRQSLGQGLEFLIYFQGNSAPDKSGLPSDRFSAERTGGSVSTLTIQRTQQEDSAVYLCASSRRLAPADTQYFGPGTRLTVL.